These T cell receptor beta chains were read from a single sample in a study of identical twins. TCRdb ran MiXCR on the 5' RACE reads and lists one entry per CDR3 protein. Counted here are 1.5 million to 2 million distinct CDR3 sequences, under 35% occurring once; the ten biggest clones make up around 0.3%. The source material was cord blood. The origin of the receptors is a newborn girl in good health. Each CDR3 is given with its conserved first and last residue. The D gene is left open where the match is weak. Only some rows state a clone size, as once, few, many or a class for expanded clones.

>.|TRBV9|TRBJ2-1|TRBD1
TGTGCCAGCAGCGACGGGACAGGGGGCGGAAATGAGCAGTTCTTC
CASSDGTGGGNEQFF
>.|TRBV5-1|TRBJ2-5|.
TGCGCCAGCAGCCCTTCGAAAGAGACCCAGTACTTC
CASSPSKETQYF
>.|TRBV20-1|TRBJ2-5|TRBD2
TGCAGTGCTAGAGGGGCTAGCGGGGAGACCCAGTACTTC
CSARGASGETQYF
>.|TRBV12-3/TRBV12-4|TRBJ2-7|.
TGTGCCAGCAGTCCCCTAGGATGGGCTGAGCAGTACTTC
CASSPLGWAEQYF
>.|TRBV4-1|TRBJ2-3|TRBD1
TGCGCCAGCAGCCAAAGTTGGGAAAACAGGGGAAGGGAGTCTAGGTTCACAGATATGCAGTATTTT
CASSQSWENRGRESRFTDMQYF
>.|TRBV9|TRBJ2-3|TRBD2
TGTGCCAGCAGCGTAAGGGACTATTCCACAGATACGCAGTATTTT
CASSVRDYSTDTQYF
>many|TRBV9|TRBJ2-7|TRBD1
TGTGCCAGCAGCGTCTACAGGGACAGTGGAGAGCAGTACTTC
CASSVYRDSGEQYF
>few|TRBV7-6|TRBJ1-4|.
TGTGCCAGCAGCCATAGTGATGAAAAACTGTTTTTT
CASSHSDEKLFF
>.|TRBV29-1|TRBJ2-7|TRBD2
TGCAGCGTTGGATTAGGGAGGGGCAATGAGCAGTACTTC
CSVGLGRGNEQYF
>.|TRBV27|TRBJ1-4|TRBD1
TGTGCCAGCAGATACGGACAGGGGGCAACTAATGAAAAACTGTTTTTT
CASRYGQGATNEKLFF
>few|TRBV29-1|TRBJ2-3|.
TGCAGCGTGACCAGGACAGTTAAAGGTTTGCCAGATACGCAGTATTTT
CSVTRTVKGLPDTQYF
>.|TRBV28|TRBJ2-1|TRBD2
TGTGCCAGCAGTTTAGGGACTAGCCCTCGAGGAGAGCAGTTCTTC
CASSLGTSPRGEQFF
>.|TRBV6-1|TRBJ1-4|.
TGTGCCAGTCGACTAGGGAGGTTTGGTGAAAAACTGTTTTTT
CASRLGRFGEKLFF
>once|TRBV7-2|TRBJ2-3|.
TGTTCCAGCAGCTTAGCCAATACGCAGTATTTT
CSSSLANTQYF
>few|TRBV20-1|TRBJ2-5|.
TGCACCCTGGGGAGGACCTCCACCCACCTACCAAGAGACCAGTACTTC
CTLGRTSTHLPRDQYF
>.|TRBV20-1|TRBJ1-2|TRBD1
TGCAGTGCTAGAGTTAAAAGGGGACAGACCTTGGATGGCTACACCTTC
CSARVKRGQTLDGYTF
>few|TRBV4-1|TRBJ2-1|TRBD1
TGCGCCAGCAGCCAGGGATTGGGACAGGACGACAATGAGCAGTTCTTC
CASSQGLGQDDNEQFF